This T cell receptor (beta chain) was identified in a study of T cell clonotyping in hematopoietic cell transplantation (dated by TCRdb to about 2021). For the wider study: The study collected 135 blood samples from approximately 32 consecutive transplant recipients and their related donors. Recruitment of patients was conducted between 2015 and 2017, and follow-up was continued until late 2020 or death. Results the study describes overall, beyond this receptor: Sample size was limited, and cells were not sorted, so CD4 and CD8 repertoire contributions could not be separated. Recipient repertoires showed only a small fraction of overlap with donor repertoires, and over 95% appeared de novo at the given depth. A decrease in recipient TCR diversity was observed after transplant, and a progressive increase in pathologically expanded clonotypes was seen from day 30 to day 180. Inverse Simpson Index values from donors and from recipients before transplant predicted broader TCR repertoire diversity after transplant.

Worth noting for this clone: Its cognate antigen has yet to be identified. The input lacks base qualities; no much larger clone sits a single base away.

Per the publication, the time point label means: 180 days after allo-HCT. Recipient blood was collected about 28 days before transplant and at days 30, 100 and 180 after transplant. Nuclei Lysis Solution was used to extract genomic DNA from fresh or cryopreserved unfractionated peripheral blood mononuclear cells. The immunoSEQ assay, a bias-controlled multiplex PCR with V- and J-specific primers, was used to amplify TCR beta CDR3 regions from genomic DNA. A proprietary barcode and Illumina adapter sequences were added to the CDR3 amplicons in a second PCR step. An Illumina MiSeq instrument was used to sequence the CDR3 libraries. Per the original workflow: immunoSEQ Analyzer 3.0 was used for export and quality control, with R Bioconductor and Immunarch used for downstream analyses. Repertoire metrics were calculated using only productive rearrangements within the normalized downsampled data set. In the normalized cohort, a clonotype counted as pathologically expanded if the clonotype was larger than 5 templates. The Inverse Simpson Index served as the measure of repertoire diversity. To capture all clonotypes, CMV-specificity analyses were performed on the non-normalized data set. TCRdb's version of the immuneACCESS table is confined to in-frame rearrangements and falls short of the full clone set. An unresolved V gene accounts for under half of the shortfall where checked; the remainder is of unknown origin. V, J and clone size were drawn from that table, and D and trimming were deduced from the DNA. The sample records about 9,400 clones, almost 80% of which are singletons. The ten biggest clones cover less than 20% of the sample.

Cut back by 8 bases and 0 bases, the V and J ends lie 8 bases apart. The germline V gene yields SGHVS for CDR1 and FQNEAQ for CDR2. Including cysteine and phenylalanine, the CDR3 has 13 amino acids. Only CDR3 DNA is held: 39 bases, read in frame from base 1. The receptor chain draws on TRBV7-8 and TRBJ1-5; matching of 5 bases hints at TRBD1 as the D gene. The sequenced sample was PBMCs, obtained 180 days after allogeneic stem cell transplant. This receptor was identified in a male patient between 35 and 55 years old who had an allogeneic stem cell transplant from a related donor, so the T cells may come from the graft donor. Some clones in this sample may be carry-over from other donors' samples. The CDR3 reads CASGTDSNQPQHF. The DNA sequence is TGTGCCAGCGGGACGGATAGCAATCAGCCCCAGCATTTT.